The clone carrying this T cell receptor (beta chain) was counted only a few times. Its specificity is not known. The data belong to a study of beta chain features in type 1 diabetes. General observations from the study: For Type 1 diabetes patients, all four CD4+ subsets carried TCRB CDR3s that were moderately but significantly shorter.

All of the isolated RNA was reverse transcribed, so expressed TCRB transcripts were sequenced. TCRdb keeps only in-frame clones here, not all; method: immunoSEQ multiplex PCR. The sample comprises 120,000 or so clones, around 16% of which are singletons, and approximately 2.5% rests with the top ten. Every participating donor gave one draw, a heparinised blood sample averaging about 110 mL. Germline assignment: CDR1 LGHNA and CDR2 YNFKEQ. V lost 4 bases and J lost 7, with 10 bases in between. This CDR3 is 12 amino acids long. Material for sequencing was central memory CD4+ T cells from blood. J is TRBJ2-5 and V is TRBV4-2; D possibly corresponds to TRBD2 (5 bases). This receptor was identified in a young man with type 1 diabetes. CDR3 sequence reads: CASSPHEGTQYF. The CDR3 DNA reads TGTGCCAGCAGCCCTCATGAGGGGACCCAGTACTTC.